This T cell receptor (beta chain) was sequenced for a study of shared T cell receptors in the human thymus. Germline CDR1 MGHRA, CDR2 YSYEKL. The CDR3 is 14 amino acids. V was shortened by 3 bases and J by 3 bases, with 9 bases between the two germline ends. Data came from immunoSEQ multiplex PCR; TCRdb stores just in-frame clones and leaves some out. The sample lists 650,000 to 950,000 clones; 70% to 90% were seen once. These same data were also listed under a study on human thymus T cells. That source reports: Thymus pieces cut out during corrective heart surgery were the tissue that was used. Related studies found that unrelated individuals share highly overlapping thymic repertoires.

The sample consisted of thymocytes. The V call is TRBV4-1, the J call TRBJ1-5, with D possibly matching TRBD1 (5 bases). The clonotype comes from a girl younger than two with a congenital heart defect. Here the CDR3 DNA reads TGCGCCAGCAGCCAGGGGGGACCCAATCAGCCCCAGCATTTT. Translating it yields CASSQGGPNQPQHF.